This T cell receptor beta chain was sequenced for a study of cytomegalovirus exposure and HLA in healthy donors. Worth noting for this clone: No antigen is known for it.

Study observations and caveats: CMV antigen specificity of three CMV-associated chains was confirmed in vitro. For most TCR sequences rarity was the rule, although some public TCRs occurred in many donors.

The V end lost 1 base, the J end lost 2 bases, and 9 bases lay between the germline ends. This CDR3 is 14 amino acids long. Germline-derived CDR1 and CDR2 are GTSNPN and SVGIG (reference sequence). Using immunoSEQ multiplex PCR, the repertoire was profiled, and TCRdb retains in-frame clones only, with some absent. This sample has more than 140,000 clones, with about 89% found just once. This TCR came from a young woman in good health and CMV-seropositive. Specimen: PBMCs. The chain recombines TRBV30 with TRBJ2-1, with a tentative D call TRBD1 (5 bases). The CDR3 region is CAWSDRPPYNEQFF. Written as DNA, the CDR3 is TGTGCCTGGAGTGACAGGCCCCCCTACAATGAGCAGTTCTTC.